Below, 4 T cell receptor beta chains from the same sample are listed, as sequenced in a study of cytomegalovirus exposure and HLA in healthy donors. Use of 60 Vbeta and 13 Jbeta primers characterized the PCR. Assay used: immunoSEQ multiplex PCR; TCRdb lists only in-frame clones, some missing. The sample has 150,000 to 200,000 clones; roughly four fifths are singletons. The specimen sequenced was PBMCs. All receptors come from a girl aged 2-15 years in good health and CMV-seropositive.

This clone was picked up one time. The chain recombines TRBV19 with TRBJ1-5, with D unresolved. Looked up from germline, CDR1 is LNHDA and CDR2 is SQIVND (reference sequence). With 6 bases removed from V and 0 bases from J, the gap between germline ends came to 12 bases. CDR3 size: 15 residues. CDR3 region: CASSRRRYSNQPQHF. CDR3 coding DNA: TGTGCCAGTAGCCGGAGACGGTATAGCAATCAGCCCCAGCATTTT.

The chain employs TRBV7-9 and TRBJ2-5; 7 bases are a match to TRBD2. Looked up from germline, CDR1 is SEHNR and CDR2 is FQNEAQ (reference sequence). V trimming: 1 base; J trimming: 5 bases; junction bases outside the gene matches: 4. This CDR3 has 14 residues. In nucleotides, the CDR3 is TGTGCCAGCAGCTTAGAAGGCGGGAGTGAGACCCAGTACTTC. Translation: CASSLEGGSETQYF.

The rearrangement uses TRBV25-1 and TRBJ2-5; 13 positions agree with TRBD2. TRBJ2-7 explains the end of the DNA better; the J call may be wrong. CDR1 and CDR2 from the germline V gene are MGHDK and SYGVNS. The CDR3 extends over 13 amino acids. The CDR3 region has the DNA TGTGCCACCGCCGGGACTAGCGGGACCGAGCAGTACTTC. It is translated as CATAGTSGTEQYF.

This clone was detected only once. The rearrangement links TRBV7-3 to TRBJ2-1; 7 positions match TRBD1. The CDR3 extends over 16 amino acids. From germline, CDR1 is SGHTA and CDR2 FQGTGA. Trimming cost V 6 bases and J 2 bases; bases outside gene matches: 10. The CDR3 bases are TGTGCCAGCAGTCACGATTCCGGGACAGCCTACAATGAGCAGTTCTTC. As protein: CASSHDSGTAYNEQFF. Full variable domain (outside the CDR3, taken from reference TRBV7-3 and TRBJ2-1): GAGVSQTPSNKVTEKGKYVELRCDPISGHTALYWYRQSLGQGPEFLIYFQGTGAADDSGLPNDRFFAVRPEGSVSTLKIQRTERGDSAVYLCASSHDSGTAYNEQFFGPGTRLTVL.